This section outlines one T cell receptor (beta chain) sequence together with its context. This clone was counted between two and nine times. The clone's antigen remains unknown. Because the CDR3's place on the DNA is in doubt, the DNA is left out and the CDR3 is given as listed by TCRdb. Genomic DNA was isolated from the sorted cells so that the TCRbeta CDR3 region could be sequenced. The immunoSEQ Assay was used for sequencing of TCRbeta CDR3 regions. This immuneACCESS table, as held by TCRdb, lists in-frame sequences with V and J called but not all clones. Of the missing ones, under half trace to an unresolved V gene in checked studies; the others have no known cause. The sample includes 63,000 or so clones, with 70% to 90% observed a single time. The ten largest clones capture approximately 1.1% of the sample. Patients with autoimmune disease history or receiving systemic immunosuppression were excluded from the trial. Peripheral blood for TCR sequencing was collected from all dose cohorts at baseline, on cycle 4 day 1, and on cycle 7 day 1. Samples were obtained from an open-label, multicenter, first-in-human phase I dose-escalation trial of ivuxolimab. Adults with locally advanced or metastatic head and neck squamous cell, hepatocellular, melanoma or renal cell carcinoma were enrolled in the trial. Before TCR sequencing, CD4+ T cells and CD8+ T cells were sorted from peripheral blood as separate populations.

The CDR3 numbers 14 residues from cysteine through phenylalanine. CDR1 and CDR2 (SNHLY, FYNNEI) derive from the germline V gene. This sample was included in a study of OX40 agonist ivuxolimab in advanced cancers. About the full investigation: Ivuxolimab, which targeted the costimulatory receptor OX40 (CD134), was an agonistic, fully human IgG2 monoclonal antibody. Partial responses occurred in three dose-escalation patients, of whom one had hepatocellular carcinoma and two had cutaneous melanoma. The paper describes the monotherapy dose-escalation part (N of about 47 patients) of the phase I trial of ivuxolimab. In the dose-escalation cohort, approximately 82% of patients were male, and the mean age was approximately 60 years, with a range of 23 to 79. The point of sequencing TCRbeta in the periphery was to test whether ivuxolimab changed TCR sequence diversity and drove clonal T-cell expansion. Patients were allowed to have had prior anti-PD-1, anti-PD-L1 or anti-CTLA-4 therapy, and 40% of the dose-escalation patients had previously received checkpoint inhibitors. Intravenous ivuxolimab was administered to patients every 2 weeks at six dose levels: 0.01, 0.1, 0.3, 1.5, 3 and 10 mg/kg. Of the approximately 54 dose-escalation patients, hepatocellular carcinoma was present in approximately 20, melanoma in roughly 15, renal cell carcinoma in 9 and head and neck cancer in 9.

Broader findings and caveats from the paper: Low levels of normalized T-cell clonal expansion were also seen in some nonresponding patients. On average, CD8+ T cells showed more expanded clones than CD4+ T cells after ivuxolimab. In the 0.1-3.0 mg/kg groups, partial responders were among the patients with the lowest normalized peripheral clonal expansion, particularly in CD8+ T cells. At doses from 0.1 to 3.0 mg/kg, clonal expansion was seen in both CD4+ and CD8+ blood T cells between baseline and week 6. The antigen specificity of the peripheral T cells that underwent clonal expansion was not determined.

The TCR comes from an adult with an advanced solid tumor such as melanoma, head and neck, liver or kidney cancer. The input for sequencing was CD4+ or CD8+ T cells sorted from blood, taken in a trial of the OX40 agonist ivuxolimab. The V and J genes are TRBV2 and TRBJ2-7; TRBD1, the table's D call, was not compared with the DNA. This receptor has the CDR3 CASSAFATGSGPPF.